Below are 12 T cell receptor beta chains sequenced from a single sample in a study of beta chain features in type 1 diabetes. General study points: TCRB CDR3 length was moderately but significantly reduced in all four CD4+ subsets of Type 1 diabetes patients.

TCRB transcripts that were expressed got sequenced, as all of the isolated RNA had been reverse transcribed. The assay was immunoSEQ multiplex PCR, and TCRdb's table has in-frame clones only and misses some. The sample lists roughly 240,000 clones; 24% were seen once. For these TCRs, the target antigens are not known. The sample taken for sequencing was naive CD4+ T cells from blood. The receptor source for this set is a woman aged 30 to 39 with type 1 diabetes.

The chain recombines TRBV5-4 with TRBJ2-1, with TRBD2 matching over 8 bases. Germline CDR1 is SGHNT and CDR2 is YYREEE (reference sequence). The J segment lost 0 bases and the V segment lost 4 bases, leaving 3 bases of the junction unmatched. CDR3 size: 15 residues. As DNA, the CDR3 is TGTGCCAGCAGCGCAACTAGCGGCTCCTACAATGAGCAGTTCTTC. It is translated as CASSATSGSYNEQFF.

V and J are TRBV25-1 and TRBJ2-6; D gene unclear. The CDR3 spans 15 residues. V lost 3 bases to trimming and J lost 3 bases, with 9 bases between them. Germline loops: CDR1 MGHDK, CDR2 SYGVNS. CDR3 sequence: CASSDNRVGANVLTF. DNA of the CDR3: TGTGCCAGCAGTGATAACCGGGTTGGGGCCAACGTCCTGACTTTC. The whole variable domain, remainder taken from reference TRBV25-1 and TRBJ2-6, is EADIYQTPRYLVIGTGKKITLECSQTMGHDKMYWYQQDPGMELHLIHYSYGVNSTEKGDLSSESTVSRIRTEHFPLTLESARPSHTSQYLCASSDNRVGANVLTFGAGSRLTVL.

V gene TRBV7-9 combines with J gene TRBJ2-3; 10 nucleotides align to TRBD1. The V gene's germline CDR1 is SEHNR and CDR2 FQNEAQ (reference sequence). Trimming at V came to 6 bases and at J to 4 bases, leaving 7 bases not matched to a gene. The CDR3 covers 15 residues. The CDR3 DNA is TGTGCCAGCAGTGGCCGGGACAGGGGTTCAGATACGCAGTATTTT. Translated, it gives CASSGRDRGSDTQYF.

The V call is TRBV25-1, the J call TRBJ1-2; 8 bases match TRBD1. In germline, CDR1 is MGHDK, CDR2 SYGVNS. Unmatched junction bases numbered 7, after V lost 3 bases and J lost 7 bases. There are 14 residues in the CDR3. This CDR3 is CASSDYQGAGGYTF. The CDR3 DNA reads as TGTGCCAGCAGTGATTATCAGGGGGCCGGTGGCTACACCTTC.

This clone has more than one count but fewer than ten. The chain combines TRBV10-3 with TRBJ2-1; 14 nucleotides agree with TRBD2. Trimming at V came to 6 bases and at J to 10 bases, leaving 8 bases not matched to a gene. The CDR3 extends over 15 amino acids. Germline V gene sequence: CDR1 ENHRY, CDR2 SYGVKD. The CDR3 here is CAISHGTSGRGEQFF. For the CDR3, the DNA is TGTGCCATCAGCCACGGGACTAGCGGGAGAGGGGAGCAGTTCTTC.

DNA for the CDR3: TGCGCCAGCAGCCCGGTCGGGTGGCCTCCCTACGAGCAGTACTTC. It specifies CASSPVGWPPYEQYF. V is TRBV5-1 and J is TRBJ2-7, with unresolved D. Germline assignment: CDR1 SGHRS and CDR2 YFSETQ. V was shortened by 4 bases and J by 2 bases, with 16 bases between the two germline ends. The CDR3 is 15 residues long.

With regard to this clone: Other nucleotide sequences in the sample specify the same CDR3. J is TRBJ2-5 and V is TRBV30; no clear D gene. V lost 1 base and J 5 bases, leaving 8 bases between the germline ends. Germline CDR1 and CDR2: GTSNPN and SVGIG (reference sequence). This CDR3 contains 12 residues. The CDR3 coding sequence is TGTGCCTGGAGTGGAGCAGGCGAGACCCAGTACTTC. Protein sequence: CAWSGAGETQYF.

The chain carries TRBV7-9 and TRBJ2-3; TRBD2 matches at 13 bases. Germline CDR1 and CDR2: SEHNR and FQNEAQ (reference sequence). J was trimmed by 1 base and V by 5 bases; bases with no gene match: 9. This CDR3 comprises 18 residues. CDR3 sequence reads: CASSPGLAGAPGTDTQYF. In DNA form, the CDR3 reads TGTGCCAGCAGCCCTGGACTAGCGGGAGCCCCGGGCACAGATACGCAGTATTTT.

This clone has a handful of counts. The rearrangement joins TRBV19 to TRBJ1-4, with 7 nucleotides matching TRBD1. V was pared by 4 bases and J by 2 bases, with 4 bases of the junction left unmatched. Germline values: CDR1 LNHDA, CDR2 SQIVND (reference sequence). This CDR3 is 15 amino acids long. CDR3 sequence (DNA): TGTGCCAGTAGTACATTGGGACAGACTAATGAAAAACTGTTTTTT. Translated: CASSTLGQTNEKLFF.

This clone was seen a handful of times. This chain links TRBV30 with TRBJ1-4; D might be TRBD1 (6 bases). V lost 2 bases, J lost 0 bases, and 13 bases lay in between. The germline gives CDR1 GTSNPN, CDR2 SVGIG (reference sequence). There are 16 residues in the CDR3. Here the CDR3 DNA reads TGTGCCTGGAGTCCAGGACAGAGTGCAACTAATGAAAAACTGTTTTTT. It translates to CAWSPGQSATNEKLFF.

DNA for the CDR3: TGTGCCAGCAGTGAAGCGGGAGTTCCCTACAATGAGCAGTTCTTC. Amino acids: CASSEAGVPYNEQFF. The chain joins TRBV2 to TRBJ2-1, with a tentative D call TRBD2 (5 bases). Trimming shortened V by 0 bases and J by 2 bases, and 8 bases separated the two germline ends. Germline assignment: CDR1 SNHLY and CDR2 FYNNEI. The CDR3 runs to 15 residues.

This chain joins TRBV29-1 and TRBJ1-1; D not resolved. The CDR3 contains 13 residues. The germline V gene encodes CDR1 SQVTM and CDR2 ANQGSEA. Trimming removed 4 bases from V and 2 bases from J, with 11 bases in between. The DNA for the CDR3 is TGCAGCGTTGGGGTCAGGAAAAACACTGAAGCTTTCTTT. It yields the protein CSVGVRKNTEAFF.